The clone carrying this TCR beta chain occurred many times. Its cognate antigen is unknown. V lost 1 base to trimming and J lost 5 bases; unmatched junction nucleotides: 6. The CDR3 totals 15 residues. This sample stems from a study of early T cells in non-severe SARS-CoV-2 infection. Molecules of cDNA were individually given unique molecular identifiers that were attached to them. One entry per CDR3 protein results from TCRdb running MiXCR on the 5' RACE reads. The sample holds about 52,000 distinct CDR3 sequences, 9.5% to 11% seen once. Study-level points and caveats: Sequences matched to VDJdb favored anti-spike CD8 responses, while private and CD4 specificities were missed.

The TCR was taken from an adult who was a healthcare worker with PCR-confirmed SARS-CoV-2 infection or an uninfected control (not recorded which). The sequenced sample consisted of whole blood. J is TRBJ2-5 and V is TRBV12-3 or TRBV12-4, with 8 bases fitting TRBD2. Here the CDR3 reads CASSLVAGGKETQYF. The CDR3 nucleotides are TGTGCCAGCAGTTTAGTGGCGGGGGGAAAGGAGACCCAGTACTTC.